A selection of T cell receptor beta chains follows, all from one sample in a study of blood T cells in healthy people across ages. TCRdb reprocessed the 5' RACE reads via MiXCR and lists one record per CDR3 protein. The sample yields 850,000 to 1,000,000 distinct CDR3 sequences, under 50% seen once. The material sequenced was blood. Receptors originate from a man aged 25-45 years in good health. Each CDR3 is given with its conserved first and last residue. D genes are given only for firm matches. Size is omitted from some rows. Given values are once, few, many or a class for expanded clones.

d_call j_call v_call clone_size cdr3_nt cdr3_aa
NA TRBJ2-5 TRBV11-2 few TGTGCCAGCAGCTTAGGTGCATTGGGGTGGAAGACCCAGTACTTC CASSLGALGWKTQYF
TRBD1 TRBJ2-1 TRBV12-3/TRBV12-4 NA TGTGCCAGCAGTTCGACAGGGCTGGGGAATGAGCAGTTCTTC CASSSTGLGNEQFF
NA TRBJ2-2 TRBV20-1 NA TGCAGTGCATACACCGGGGAGCTGTTTTTT CSAYTGELFF
NA TRBJ2-7 TRBV15 few TGTGCCACCAGCAGAGATCTTGGACAGTCCTACGAGCAGTACTTC CATSRDLGQSYEQYF
NA TRBJ1-6 TRBV27 NA TGTGCCAGCAGCCGGGACGTATATAATTCACCCCTCCACTTT CASSRDVYNSPLHF
TRBD2 TRBJ2-3 TRBV5-1 NA TGCGCCAGCAGCCTACCTAGCGGGGGGTCCCAAGATACGCAGTATTTT CASSLPSGGSQDTQYF
NA TRBJ2-7 TRBV7-9 few TGTGCCAGCAGTTACGAGGGGTACGAGCAGTACTTC CASSYEGYEQYF
NA TRBJ1-1 TRBV6-5 NA TGTGCCAGCAGTACCTTGGACACGAACACTGAAGCTTTCTTT CASSTLDTNTEAFF
TRBD1 TRBJ2-1 TRBV10-3 once TGTGCCATCAGTGGGACAGGGGACGGTGAGCAGTTCTTC CAISGTGDGEQFF
NA TRBJ1-1 TRBV12-3/TRBV12-4 NA TGTGCCAGCAGTTTACGGCGGCCGAACACTGAAGCTTTCTTT CASSLRRPNTEAFF
TRBD1 TRBJ1-5 TRBV2 NA TGTGCCAGCGGACCGGGACAGGGGGACAATCAGCCCCAGCATTTT CASGPGQGDNQPQHF
NA TRBJ2-6 TRBV11-2 NA TGTGCCAGCAGCTTACGGGAACAGGGCTCTGGGGCCAACGTCCTGACTTTC CASSLREQGSGANVLTF
TRBD1 TRBJ2-5 TRBV5-4 many TGTGCCAGCAGCTTGGTGGGGGGACAGGACCAAGAGACCCAGTACTTC CASSLVGGQDQETQYF
NA TRBJ2-7 TRBV21-1 NA TGTGCCAGCAGCAAAGTCCCGGACTGCTACGAGCAGTACTTC CASSKVPDCYEQYF
NA TRBJ1-1 TRBV4-3 NA TGCGCCAGCAGCCACCAGACCCCTGAGAACACTGAAGCTTTCTTT CASSHQTPENTEAFF
TRBD1 TRBJ1-2 TRBV15 few TGTGCCACCAGCAGAGACAGGGGGCTCGACTATGGCTACACCTTC CATSRDRGLDYGYTF
NA TRBJ2-3 TRBV20-1 NA TGCAGTGCTACGGTGGCGGGCCCGAGCACAGATACGCAGTATTTT CSATVAGPSTDTQYF
TRBD2 TRBJ2-5 TRBV20-1 few TGCAGTGCAGCCCGGCTAGCGGGGGTCCAAGAGACCCAGTACTTC CSAARLAGVQETQYF
TRBD2 TRBJ2-7 TRBV20-1 NA TGCAGTGCTAGCGGGGGGGACTCCTACGAGCAGTACTTC CSASGGDSYEQYF
TRBD2 TRBJ2-5 TRBV2 NA TGTGCCAGCAGTCGTCTTAGCGGGGGGGCTTATGAGCAGTACTTC CASSRLSGGAYEQYF
NA TRBJ2-7 TRBV2 many TGTGCCAGCGGTTTGACCTACGAGCAGTACTTC CASGLTYEQYF
NA TRBJ2-2 TRBV24-1 few TGTGCCACCAGTGATGCCGAGACCGGGGACACCGGGGAGCTGTTTTTT CATSDAETGDTGELFF
NA TRBJ2-1 TRBV5-5 NA TGTGCCAGCAGCTTGGACTCGGACAGCTACAATGAGCAGTTCTTC CASSLDSDSYNEQFF
TRBD1 TRBJ1-2 TRBV5-1 NA TGCGCCAGCAGCTTGGGGACAGGGCAAAACTATGGCTACACCTTC CASSLGTGQNYGYTF
TRBD1 TRBJ2-7 TRBV5-1 NA TGCGCCAGCAGCCTCGGGACAGGGGACGACGAGCAGTACTTC CASSLGTGDDEQYF
NA TRBJ2-7 TRBV29-1 few TGCAGCTTGGCCAGTGGGGACGAGCAGTACTTC CSLASGDEQYF
NA TRBJ2-5 TRBV2 many TGTGCCAGCAGTCCAGGGTCGTACTTC CASSPGSYF
NA TRBJ2-5 TRBV28 NA TGTGCCAGCAGCACCCCCAAGGAGCAGTACTTC CASSTPKEQYF
NA TRBJ2-3 TRBV15 NA TGTGCCACCAGCAGAGAAGGCTTGTGGGGGGAATTAAACGGCACAGATACGCAGTATTTT CATSREGLWGELNGTDTQYF
NA TRBJ2-7 TRBV18 NA TGTGCCAGCTCACCGGCGAGAGGAACGAGCTCCTACGAGCAGTACTTC CASSPARGTSSYEQYF
NA TRBJ1-2 TRBV27 NA TGTGCCAGCAGTTTTTGGGCAGCCGGCCCCTATGGCTACACCTTC CASSFWAAGPYGYTF